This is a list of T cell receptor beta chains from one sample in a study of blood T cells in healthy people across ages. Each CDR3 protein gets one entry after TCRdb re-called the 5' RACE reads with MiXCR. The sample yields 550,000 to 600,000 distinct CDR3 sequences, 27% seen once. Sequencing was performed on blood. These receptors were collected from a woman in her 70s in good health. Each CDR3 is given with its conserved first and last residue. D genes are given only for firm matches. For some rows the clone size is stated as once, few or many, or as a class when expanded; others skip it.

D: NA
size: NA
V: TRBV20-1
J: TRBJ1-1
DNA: TGCAGTGCTAGAAGGTGGGACACTGAAGCTTTCTTT
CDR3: CSARRWDTEAFF

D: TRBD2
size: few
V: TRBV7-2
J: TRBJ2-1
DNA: TGTGCCAGTGTTAGCGGGGGGGTCAATGAGCAGTTCTTC
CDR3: CASVSGGVNEQFF

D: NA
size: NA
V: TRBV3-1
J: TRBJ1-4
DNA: TGTGCCAGCAGCCACAGGGGAGGTACGGGTGGGAATGAAAAACTGTTTTTT
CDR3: CASSHRGGTGGNEKLFF

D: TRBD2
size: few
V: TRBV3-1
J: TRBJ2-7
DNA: TGTGCCAGCAGCCCCCAACTAGCGGGGGCCCTCTCCTACGAGCAGTACTTC
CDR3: CASSPQLAGALSYEQYF

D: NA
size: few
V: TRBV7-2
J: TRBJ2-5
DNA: TGTGCCAGCAGCTCGCTATACGGGGCGGGGATAGTGGAGCAGTACTTC
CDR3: CASSSLYGAGIVEQYF

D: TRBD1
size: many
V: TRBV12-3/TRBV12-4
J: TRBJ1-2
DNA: TGTGCCAGCAGTATTGGACAGGGTGCCAACTATGGCTACACCTTC
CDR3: CASSIGQGANYGYTF

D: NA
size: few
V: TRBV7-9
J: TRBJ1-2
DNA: TGTGCCAGCAGCCGCGGGGGGGAGGGTGGCTACACCTTC
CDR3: CASSRGGEGGYTF

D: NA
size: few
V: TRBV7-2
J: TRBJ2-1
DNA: TGTGCCAGCAGCTTTGCAGTAAATGAGCAGTTCTTC
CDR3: CASSFAVNEQFF

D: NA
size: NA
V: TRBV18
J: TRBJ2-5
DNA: TGTGCCAGCTCACCAGGGAGAAAAGAAGAGACCCAGTACTTC
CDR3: CASSPGRKEETQYF

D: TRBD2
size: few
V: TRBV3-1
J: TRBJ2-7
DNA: TGTGCCAGCAGCCAAGGTACTAGCGGGGCTTACGAGCAGTACTTC
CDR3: CASSQGTSGAYEQYF

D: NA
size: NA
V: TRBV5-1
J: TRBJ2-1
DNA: TGCGCCAGCAGCTTGGAGGTCTCGCCCTTCGGCAATGAGCAGTTCTTC
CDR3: CASSLEVSPFGNEQFF

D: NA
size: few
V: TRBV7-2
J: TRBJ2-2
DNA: TGTGCCAGCAGCCTCTACCACACCGGGGAGCTGTTTTTT
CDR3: CASSLYHTGELFF

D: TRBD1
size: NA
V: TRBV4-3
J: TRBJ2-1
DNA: TGCGCCAGCAGCCCGAACGACAGGGCCGGACTCAATGAGCAGTTCTTC
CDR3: CASSPNDRAGLNEQFF

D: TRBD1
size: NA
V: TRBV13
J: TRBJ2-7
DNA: TGTGCCAGCAGCCTCCGGACAGGGTTCTACGAGCAGTACTTC
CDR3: CASSLRTGFYEQYF

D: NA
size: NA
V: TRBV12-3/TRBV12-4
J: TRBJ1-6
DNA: TGTGCCAGCAGCCGTGGCGGAGGTGGGCAGGGGCGATCACCCCTCCACTTT
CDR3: CASSRGGGGQGRSPLHF

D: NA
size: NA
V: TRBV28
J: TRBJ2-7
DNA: TGTGCCAGCAGTTTATCTTCCACGGGGGTATACGAGCAGTACTTC
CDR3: CASSLSSTGVYEQYF

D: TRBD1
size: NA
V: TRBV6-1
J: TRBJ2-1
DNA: TGTGCCAGCACCGGACAGGGGGATGAGCAGTTCTTC
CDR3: CASTGQGDEQFF

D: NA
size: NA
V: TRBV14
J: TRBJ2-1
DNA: TGTGCCAGCAGCCAGTCAGGGATCGAGCAGTTCTTC
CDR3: CASSQSGIEQFF

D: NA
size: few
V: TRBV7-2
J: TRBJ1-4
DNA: TGTGCCAGCAGTCCCGGACAGTTAGAAAAACTGTTTTTT
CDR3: CASSPGQLEKLFF

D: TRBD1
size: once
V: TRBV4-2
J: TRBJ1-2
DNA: TGTGCCAGCAGCCAAGGGACAGGGGGCCTATATGGCTACACCTTC
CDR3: CASSQGTGGLYGYTF

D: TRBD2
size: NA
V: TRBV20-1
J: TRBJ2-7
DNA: TGCAGTGCTAGGGATTCTAGCGGGAGCTACGAGCAGTACTTC
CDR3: CSARDSSGSYEQYF

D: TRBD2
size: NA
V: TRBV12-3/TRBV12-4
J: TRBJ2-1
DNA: TGTGCCAGCAGTACGCGGACTAGCGGGGGGACCTACAATGAGCAGTTCTTC
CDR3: CASSTRTSGGTYNEQFF

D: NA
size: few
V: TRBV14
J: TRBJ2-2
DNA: TGTGCCAGCAGCCGGCAGACAGACCCAAGCTTGAACACCGGGGAGCTGTTTTTT
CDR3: CASSRQTDPSLNTGELFF

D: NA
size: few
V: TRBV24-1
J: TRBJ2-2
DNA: TGTGCCACTCAGGGCGGAGAAAGAACCGGGGAGCTGTTTTTT
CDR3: CATQGGERTGELFF

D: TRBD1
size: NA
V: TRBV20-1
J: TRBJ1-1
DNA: TGCAGTGCTGGCGGACAGGGTCCTGAAGCTTTCTTT
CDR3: CSAGGQGPEAFF

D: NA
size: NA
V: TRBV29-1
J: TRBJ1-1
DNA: TGCAGCGTTACGACCGCAAGGGGAACGAACACTGAAGCTTTCTTT
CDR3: CSVTTARGTNTEAFF

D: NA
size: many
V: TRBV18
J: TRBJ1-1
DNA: TGTGCCAGCTCACCTCAGGGTGGGAACACTGAAGCTTTCTTT
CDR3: CASSPQGGNTEAFF

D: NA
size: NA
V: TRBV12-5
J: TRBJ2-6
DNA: TGTGCTAGTGGTTTGGAACCTGCGTGGGGAGAAGGGGCCAACGTCCTGACTTTC
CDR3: CASGLEPAWGEGANVLTF

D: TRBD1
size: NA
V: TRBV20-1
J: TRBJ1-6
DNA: TGCAGTGCTAGAGACAGGGGGCGGGCCTATAATTCACCCCTCCACTTT
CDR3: CSARDRGRAYNSPLHF

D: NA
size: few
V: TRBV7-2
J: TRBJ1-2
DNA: TGTGCCAACAATCCGCAGGCGTACTATGGCTACACCTTC
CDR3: CANNPQAYYGYTF

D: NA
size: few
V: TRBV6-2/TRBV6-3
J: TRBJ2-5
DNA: TGTGCCAGCAGTTCACGTCCCCCCCTGGAGACCCAGTACTTC
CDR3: CASSSRPPLETQYF

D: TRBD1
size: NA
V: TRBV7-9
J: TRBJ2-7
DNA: TGTGCCAGCAGCTTACGGGACAGCACCTGCGAGCAGTACTTC
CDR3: CASSLRDSTCEQYF

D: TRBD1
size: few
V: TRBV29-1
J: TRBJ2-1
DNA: TGCAGCGTTTCCCACCAACAGGGGATCACCAACAATGAGCAGTTCTTC
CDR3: CSVSHQQGITNNEQFF

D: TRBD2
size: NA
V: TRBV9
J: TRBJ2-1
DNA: TGTGCCAGCAGCGTAGCGGGGGGGCCCACTGAGCAGTTCTTC
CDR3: CASSVAGGPTEQFF

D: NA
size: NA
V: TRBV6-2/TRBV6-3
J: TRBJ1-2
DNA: TGTGCCAGCAGTTACAGTGCGGGACTCCTTAACTATGGCTACACCTTC
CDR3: CASSYSAGLLNYGYTF

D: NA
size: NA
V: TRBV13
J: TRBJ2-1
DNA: TGTGCCAGCAGCACAACAGGTTCTCTGGGCTCCTACAATGAGCAGTTCTTC
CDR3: CASSTTGSLGSYNEQFF

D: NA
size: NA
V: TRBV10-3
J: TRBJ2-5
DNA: TGTGCCATCAGTGACGACTCCCGGGTGGCCCTACAAGAGACCCAGTACTTC
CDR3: CAISDDSRVALQETQYF

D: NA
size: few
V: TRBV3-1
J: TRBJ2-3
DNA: TGTGCCAGCAGCCACGGGACTAGCACAGATACGCAGTATTTT
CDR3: CASSHGTSTDTQYF

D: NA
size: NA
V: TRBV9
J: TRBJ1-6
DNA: TGTGCCAGCAGCCCCACCTGGGCACGAGGAAATTCACCCCTCCACTTT
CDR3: CASSPTWARGNSPLHF

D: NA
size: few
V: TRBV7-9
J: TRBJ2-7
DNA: TGTGCCAGCAGCTTCTTATGGGGGGAGCAGTACTTC
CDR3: CASSFLWGEQYF

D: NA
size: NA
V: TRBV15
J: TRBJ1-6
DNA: TGTGCCACCAGCAGAGTGGACAGCCCACCCCTCCACTTT
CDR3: CATSRVDSPPLHF

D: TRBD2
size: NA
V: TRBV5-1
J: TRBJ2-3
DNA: TGCGCCAGCAGATCACAGACTAGCGGACTAGCAGATGCGCAGTATTTT
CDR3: CASRSQTSGLADAQYF

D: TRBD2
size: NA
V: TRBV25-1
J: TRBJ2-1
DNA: TGTGCCAGCAGTGGAAGCGGGGGGGCGGGGTACAATGAGCAGTTCTTC
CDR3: CASSGSGGAGYNEQFF

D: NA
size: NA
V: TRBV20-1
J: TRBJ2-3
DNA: TGCAGTGCTACCGGATCTGTCGGCGGGGAGGTAGATACGCAGTATTTT
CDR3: CSATGSVGGEVDTQYF

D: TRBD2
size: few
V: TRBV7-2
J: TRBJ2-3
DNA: TGTGCCAGCAGCTTACTTTCCTCCGCGGGGGGGCGGTATCTCCATACGCAGTATTTT
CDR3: CASSLLSSAGGRYLHTQYF

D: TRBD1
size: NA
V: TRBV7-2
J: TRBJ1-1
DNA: TGTGCCAGCAGCTCACACAGAGACAGGGGAGTTGCTTTCTTT
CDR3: CASSSHRDRGVAFF

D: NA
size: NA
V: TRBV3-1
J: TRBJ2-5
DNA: TGTGCCAGCAGCCAAGGGCGGGCCTCAGAGACCCAGTACTTC
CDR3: CASSQGRASETQYF

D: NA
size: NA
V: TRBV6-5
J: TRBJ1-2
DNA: TGTGCCAGCAGTTACTACAGGGATAACTATGGCTACACCTTC
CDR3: CASSYYRDNYGYTF

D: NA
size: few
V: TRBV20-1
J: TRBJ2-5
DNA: TGCAGTGCTAGCAGGGGGGACCTCCAAGAGACCCAGTACTTC
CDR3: CSASRGDLQETQYF

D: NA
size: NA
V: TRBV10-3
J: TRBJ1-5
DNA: TGTGCCATCATGGCAGGGTCCAATCAGCCCCAGCATTTT
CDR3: CAIMAGSNQPQHF

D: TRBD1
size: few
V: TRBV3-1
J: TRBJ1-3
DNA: TGTGCCAGCAGCCCCAGGACAGGGACTGGAAACACCATATATTTT
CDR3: CASSPRTGTGNTIYF